This TCR beta chain was captured in a study of cytomegalovirus exposure and HLA in healthy donors. Only in-frame clones appear in the TCRdb table, and some are missing; sequencing was by immunoSEQ multiplex PCR. The sample records about 130,000 clones, 89% being singletons. Material for sequencing was PBMCs. The source is a woman aged 18-29 years in good health and CMV-seropositive.

This CDR3 reads CASRSTVSGNTIYF. DNA of the CDR3: TGTGCCAGCAGAAGTACAGTCTCTGGAAACACCATATATTTT. The chain carries TRBV7-9 and TRBJ1-3; D call uncertain. The CDR3 spans 14 residues. The V gene's germline CDR1 is SEHNR and CDR2 FQNEAQ (reference sequence). Trimming shortened V by 6 bases and J by 0 bases, and 9 bases separated the two germline ends. Combining the CDR3 with reference TRBV7-9 and TRBJ1-3 gives the whole variable domain DTGVSQNPRHKITKRGQNVTFRCDPISEHNRLYWYRQTLGQGPEFLTYFQNEAQLEKSRLLSDRFSAERPKGSFSTLEIQRTEQGDSAMYLCASRSTVSGNTIYFGEGSWLTVV.